These T cell receptor beta chains were read from a single sample in a study of cytomegalovirus exposure and HLA in healthy donors. Assay: immunoSEQ multiplex PCR; the TCRdb copy retains only in-frame clones and omits some. The table has roughly 140,000 clones, 64% seen once. What was sequenced was PBMCs. These receptors were obtained from a woman aged 25 to 39 in good health and CMV-seropositive. CDR3s include the opening cysteine and the closing phenylalanine or tryptophan. The D gene is left open where the match is weak. Clone size is stated in some rows and not others, as once, few, many or a class when expanded.

v_call	j_call	clone_size	d_call	cdr3_nt	cdr3_aa
TRBV7-9	TRBJ1-1	.	.	TGTGCCAGCAGGACCGGGTGGGAGGAAACTGAAGCTTTCTTT	CASRTGWEETEAFF
TRBV20-1	TRBJ1-2	.	.	TGCAGTGCCCAGGGGTCCGCTACCTTC	CSAQGSATF
TRBV25-1	TRBJ2-3	.	TRBD1	TGTGCCAGCAGACTAGGGACAGGGGGCACAGATACGCAGTATTTT	CASRLGTGGTDTQYF
TRBV10-3	TRBJ2-7	.	TRBD2	TGTGCCATCAGTGAGTCCGGGGGGAGACGCTTCTACGAGCAGTACTTC	CAISESGGRRFYEQYF
TRBV27	TRBJ2-6	.	.	TGTGCCAGCAGCCTTCACGGTTGGCGGCACTCTGGGGCCAACGTCCTGACTTTC	CASSLHGWRHSGANVLTF
TRBV6-4	TRBJ2-7	.	.	TGTGCCAGCAGTCCCAGGGGCTACGAGCAGTACTTC	CASSPRGYEQYF
TRBV18	TRBJ1-4	.	.	TGTGCCAGCTCAACAGGATATGAAAAACTGTTTTTT	CASSTGYEKLFF
TRBV5-4	TRBJ2-1	.	.	TGTGCCAGCAGCTTGGTGGCCCTAGGCTGGCCTAGCTCCTACAATGAGCAGTTCTTC	CASSLVALGWPSSYNEQFF
TRBV30	TRBJ1-6	.	TRBD1	TGTGCCTGGGCGGACAGGGCGTTTGATAATTCACCCCTCCACTTT	CAWADRAFDNSPLHF
TRBV19	TRBJ1-4	.	.	TGTGCCAGTAGTTCACGGGGACAATCGGGGACTAATGAAAAACTGTTTTTT	CASSSRGQSGTNEKLFF
TRBV28	TRBJ1-1	once	.	TGTGCCAGCAGTTCACCCCGTGGGCAGTGGAACACTGAAGCTTTCTTT	CASSSPRGQWNTEAFF
TRBV5-1	TRBJ1-2	.	.	TGCGCCAGCAGGACCACGGGTGCTAACTATGGCTACACCTTC	CASRTTGANYGYTF
TRBV6-5	TRBJ1-2	few	.	TGTGCCAGCAGAACCCGTGGAGGGATGGAGGGCTACACCTTC	CASRTRGGMEGYTF
TRBV7-8	TRBJ2-3	.	TRBD2	TGTGCCAGCAGCTCCCGATTTAGCGGGGTTAGCACAGATACGCAGTATTTT	CASSSRFSGVSTDTQYF
TRBV5-5	TRBJ1-4	few	TRBD1	TGTGCCAGCAACGCCGGGACAGGGAAAGAAAAACTGTTTTTT	CASNAGTGKEKLFF
TRBV7-9	TRBJ2-7	.	.	TGTGCCAGCAGCCCCCAATACGAGCAGTACTTC	CASSPQYEQYF
TRBV9	TRBJ2-3	few	TRBD1	TGTGCCAGCAGCGAAATCGGGACAGCAGATACGCAGTATTTT	CASSEIGTADTQYF
TRBV6-5	TRBJ1-2	.	.	TGTGCCAGCATTAAACTGAGTAGTTCGGGTGGCTACACCTTC	CASIKLSSSGGYTF
TRBV28	TRBJ1-3	few	.	TGTGCCAGCAGTTCCCAGGGAGGCCCTGGAAACACCATATATTTT	CASSSQGGPGNTIYF
TRBV5-6	TRBJ1-1	.	.	TGTGCCAGCAGCTTGGGTAGCTGGGGGCATACTGAAGCTTTCTTT	CASSLGSWGHTEAFF
TRBV7-2	TRBJ2-7	once	TRBD2	TGTGCCAGCACCGGTTATAGCGGGACCAGTTACGAGCAGTACTTC	CASTGYSGTSYEQYF
TRBV30	TRBJ2-1	.	.	TGTGCCTGGTCAAACAATGAGCAGTTCTTC	CAWSNNEQFF
TRBV6-6	TRBJ1-4	.	TRBD1	TGTGCCAGCAGTCTACAGGGGGATTACGAAAAACTGTTTTTT	CASSLQGDYEKLFF
TRBV7-3	TRBJ2-7	few	.	TGTGCCAGCAGCTCAATGGAGGGGGCGGCCGAGCAGTACTTC	CASSSMEGAAEQYF
TRBV27	TRBJ1-2	once	.	TGTGCCAGCAGTTTATATCCGGAGGGAGCTAACTATGGCTACACCTTC	CASSLYPEGANYGYTF
TRBV6-6	TRBJ2-7	.	TRBD1	TGTGCCAGCAGTTACTCCCAGGGGGCATCCTACGAGCAGTACTTC	CASSYSQGASYEQYF
TRBV28	TRBJ2-7	.	TRBD2	TGTGCCAGCCTTACTAGCGGGGGCTACTACGAGCAGTACTTC	CASLTSGGYYEQYF
TRBV15	TRBJ1-2	.	.	TGTGCCACCAGCAGAGATGTAGGGGTCTATGGCTACACCTTC	CATSRDVGVYGYTF
TRBV9	TRBJ1-1	.	.	TGTGCCAGCAGCGTAGCTTGGAGGGGCACTGAAGCTTTCTTT	CASSVAWRGTEAFF
TRBV5-1	TRBJ1-1	few	.	TGCGCCAGCAGCTTGCGGATCAGACAGGCCCAGGAGAACACTGAAGCTTTCTTT	CASSLRIRQAQENTEAFF
TRBV2	TRBJ2-7	.	TRBD2	TGTGCCAGCAGTGGACTGGGGGGGTCCTACGAGCAGTACTTC	CASSGLGGSYEQYF
TRBV7-2	TRBJ2-7	.	.	TGTGCCAGCAGCCCAGCGGCGGGACGGTCCTACGAGCAGTACTTC	CASSPAAGRSYEQYF
TRBV29-1	TRBJ1-5	.	TRBD1	TGCAGCGTAACAGGACAGGCCAATCAGCCCCAGCATTTT	CSVTGQANQPQHF
TRBV10-3	TRBJ1-2	.	.	TGTGCCATCAGTGAGTCGGGGCCTGCCGGCTACACCTTC	CAISESGPAGYTF
TRBV19	TRBJ1-2	few	.	TGTGCCAGTAGTCGGAACAGGGTGAATGGCTACACCTTC	CASSRNRVNGYTF
TRBV6-6	TRBJ2-5	.	.	TGTGCCAGCAGCGCAGGGGTCCGGGGGGCCCAGTACTTC	CASSAGVRGAQYF
TRBV4-1	TRBJ2-1	.	.	TGCGCCAGCAGCTTCCGAGGGCTATACTACAATGAGCAGTTCTTC	CASSFRGLYYNEQFF
TRBV6-1	TRBJ1-2	few	.	TGTGCCAGCAGTGAAGCGAGGAATAACTATGGCTACACCTTC	CASSEARNNYGYTF
TRBV30	TRBJ1-2	.	.	TGTGCCTGGAGTGTAGGAGGGCAGAATTACTATGGCTACACCTTC	CAWSVGGQNYYGYTF
TRBV4-1	TRBJ1-1	few	.	TGCGCCAGCAGCCCGACCGCCGGGGTGAAAACGGAAGCTTTCTTT	CASSPTAGVKTEAFF